The source of this T cell receptor beta chain is a study of radiotherapy plus CTLA-4 blockade in lung cancer. As for the study in general: Objective responses were observed in approximately 17% of patients, and disease control was achieved by around 31%. Whole-study results and caveats: In blood, after radiotherapy plus ipilimumab, tumor-derived TCR clones expanded.

On this clone: The antigen is not known.

Repertoires were generated with immunoSEQ multiplex PCR, while TCRdb's copy carries only in-frame clones and drops some. Of 90,000 to 100,000 clones listed, 60% to 75% are singletons. Germline CDR1 reads SGHDT; CDR2 reads YYEEEE. CDR3 size: 15 residues. V lost 4 bases to trimming and J lost 3 bases, with 17 bases between them. The rearrangement links TRBV5-6 to TRBJ2-7; possibly TRBD1 for D (7 bases). The clonotype was recovered from a human donor with non-small cell lung cancer who had a partial response to radiotherapy plus ipilimumab. Some clones in this sample may be carry-over from other donors' samples. The sequencing here drew on peripheral blood, taken from a patient treated with radiotherapy plus ipilimumab. The CDR3 loop is CASSHWRDSYYEQYF. CDR3 sequence (DNA): TGTGCCAGCAGCCACTGGAGGGACAGTTACTACGAGCAGTACTTC.